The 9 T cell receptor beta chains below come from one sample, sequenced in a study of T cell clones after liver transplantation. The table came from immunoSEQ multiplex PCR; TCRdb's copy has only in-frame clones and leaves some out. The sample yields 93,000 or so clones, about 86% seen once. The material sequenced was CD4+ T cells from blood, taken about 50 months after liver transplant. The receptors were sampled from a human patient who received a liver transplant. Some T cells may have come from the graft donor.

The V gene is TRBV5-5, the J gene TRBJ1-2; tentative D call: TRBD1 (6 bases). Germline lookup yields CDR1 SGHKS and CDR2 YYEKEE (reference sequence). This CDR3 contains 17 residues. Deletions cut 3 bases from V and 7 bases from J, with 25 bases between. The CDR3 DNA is TGTGCCAGCAGCTCCCCGGGGGCCAGGGGAAAGATAGGTGGCTACACCTTC. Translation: CASSSPGARGKIGGYTF.

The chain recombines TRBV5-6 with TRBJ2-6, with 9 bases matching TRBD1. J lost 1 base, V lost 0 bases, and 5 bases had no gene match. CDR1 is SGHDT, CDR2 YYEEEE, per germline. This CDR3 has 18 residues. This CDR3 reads CASSLVETGGSGANVLTF. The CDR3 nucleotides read TGTGCCAGCAGCTTGGTGGAGACAGGGGGGTCTGGGGCCAACGTCCTGACTTTC.

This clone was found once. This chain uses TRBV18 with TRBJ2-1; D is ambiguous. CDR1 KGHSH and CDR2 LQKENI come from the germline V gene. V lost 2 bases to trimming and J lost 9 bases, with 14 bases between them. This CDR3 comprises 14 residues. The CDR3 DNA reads TGTGCCAGCTCACCATCCACCGGTAGGTTTGAGCAGTTCTTC. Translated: CASSPSTGRFEQFF.

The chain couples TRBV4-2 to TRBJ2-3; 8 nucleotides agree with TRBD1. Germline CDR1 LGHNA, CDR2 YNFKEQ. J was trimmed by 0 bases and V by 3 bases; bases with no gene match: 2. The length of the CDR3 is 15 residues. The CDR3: CASSQRQGSTDTQYF. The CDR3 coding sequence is TGTGCCAGCAGCCAGCGACAGGGGAGCACAGATACGCAGTATTTT.

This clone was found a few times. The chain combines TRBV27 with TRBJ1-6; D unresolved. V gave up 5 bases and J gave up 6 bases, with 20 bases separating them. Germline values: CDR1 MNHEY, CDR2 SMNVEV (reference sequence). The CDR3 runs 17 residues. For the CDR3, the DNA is TGTGCCAGCAGTCTCCGGCCGACCCGCAACCTTAATTCACCCCTCCACTTT. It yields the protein CASSLRPTRNLNSPLHF.

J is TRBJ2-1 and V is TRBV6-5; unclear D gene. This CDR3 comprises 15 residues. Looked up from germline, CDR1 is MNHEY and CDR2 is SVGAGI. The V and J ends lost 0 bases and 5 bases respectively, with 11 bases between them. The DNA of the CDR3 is TGTGCCAGCAGTTACTCGTGGGTTAGGGACAATGAGCAGTTCTTC. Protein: CASSYSWVRDNEQFF.

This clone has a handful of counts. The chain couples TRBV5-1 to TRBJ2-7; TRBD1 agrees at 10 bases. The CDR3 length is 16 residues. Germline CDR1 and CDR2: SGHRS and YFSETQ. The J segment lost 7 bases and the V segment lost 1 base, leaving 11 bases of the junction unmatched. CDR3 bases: TGCGCCAGCAGCTTGACCGGGACAGGGGCTATGAGGGAGCAGTACTTC. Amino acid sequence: CASSLTGTGAMREQYF.

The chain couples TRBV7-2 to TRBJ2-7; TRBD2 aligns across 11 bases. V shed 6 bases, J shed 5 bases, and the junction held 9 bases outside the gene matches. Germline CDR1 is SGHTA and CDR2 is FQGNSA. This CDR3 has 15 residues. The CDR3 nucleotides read TGTGCCAGCAGTCTCACACTAGCGGGGGAACACGAGCAGTACTTC. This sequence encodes CASSLTLAGEHEQYF.

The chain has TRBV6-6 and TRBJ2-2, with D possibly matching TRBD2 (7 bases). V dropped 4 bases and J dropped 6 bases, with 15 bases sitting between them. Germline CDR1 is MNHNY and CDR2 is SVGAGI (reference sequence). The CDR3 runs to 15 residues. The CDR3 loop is CASSSARGLAGELFF. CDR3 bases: TGTGCCAGCAGTTCGGCGCGGGGGCTAGCCGGGGAGCTGTTTTTT.